This TCR beta chain was identified during a study of T cells in Graves' hyperthyroidism and ophthalmopathy. The CDR3 has 15 amino acids. Trimming removed 2 bases from V and 6 bases from J, with 18 bases in between. Germline V gene sequence: CDR1 DFQATT, CDR2 SNEGSKA (reference sequence). RNA transcripts were the template for amplifying TCR beta CDR3 regions. TCR CDR3 underwent first-round RT-PCR with the HTBI primer set. TCRdb passed the multiplex PCR reads through MiXCR, listing each CDR3 protein once. Of more than 650,000 distinct CDR3 sequences listed, 13% to 15% are singletons. The material sequenced was blood. The source of this sequence is a woman aged 18-29 years with Graves' hyperthyroidism. The rearrangement joins TRBV20-1 to TRBJ2-3, with no clear D. CDR3 bases: TGCAGTGCTAGACCGACCCTCGTGATCCTGGATACGCAGTATTTT. Translated: CSARPTLVILDTQYF.